A single T cell receptor (beta chain) is shown here with its context. With 5 bases removed from V and 6 bases from J, the gap between germline ends came to 9 bases. This CDR3 comprises 12 residues. The germline V gene encodes CDR1 MNHNY and CDR2 SVGAGI (reference sequence). TCRdb keeps only in-frame clones here, not all; method: immunoSEQ multiplex PCR. Of approximately 87,000 clones in the sample, roughly 95% were seen once. This sample is drawn from a study of technical replicates of blood from a few donors. V usage is TRBV6-6 and J usage is TRBJ2-3; D is possibly TRBD2 (5 bases). Sequences were obtained from T cells isolated from PBMCs. This TCR was recovered from a human donor in good health. CDR3 coding DNA: TGTGCCAGCAGTCAGCAGCGGGATACGCAGTATTTT. Translating it yields CASSQQRDTQYF.